This is a list of T cell receptor beta chains from one sample in a study of T cell changes during pregnancy in multiple sclerosis. Assay: immunoSEQ multiplex PCR; the TCRdb copy retains only in-frame clones and omits some. The sample consists of tens of thousands of clones, 91% of them appearing once. Material: CD4+ T cells from peripheral blood mononuclear cells, obtained before pregnancy. Source of these receptors: a female donor with multiple sclerosis, enrolled in a pregnancy study. The CDR3 runs from the conserved cysteine through the conserved F or W. The D gene is left open where the match is weak. The listing skips clone size in some rows; elsewhere it reads once, few, many or a size class.

D gene: TRBD1
CDR3 length: 18
clone size: .
V gene: TRBV4-3
J gene: TRBJ1-2
CDR3 protein: CASSQGGTGGVGDYGYTF
CDR3 DNA: TGCGCCAGCAGCCAAGGGGGGACAGGGGGCGTTGGGGACTATGGCTACACCTTC

D gene: .
CDR3 length: 13
clone size: .
V gene: TRBV7-9
J gene: TRBJ1-6
CDR3 protein: CASSSVWNSPLHF
CDR3 DNA: TGTGCCAGCAGCTCGGTGTGGAATTCACCCCTCCACTTT

D gene: TRBD1
CDR3 length: 13
clone size: .
V gene: TRBV4-3
J gene: TRBJ2-7
CDR3 protein: CASSGRTGYEQYF
CDR3 DNA: TGCGCCAGCAGCGGACGGACAGGCTACGAGCAGTACTTC

D gene: .
CDR3 length: 12
clone size: .
V gene: TRBV7-3
J gene: TRBJ2-2
CDR3 protein: CASSPDTGELFF
CDR3 DNA: TGTGCCAGCAGCCCGGACACCGGGGAGCTGTTTTTT

D gene: TRBD1
CDR3 length: 14
clone size: .
V gene: TRBV6-5
J gene: TRBJ1-2
CDR3 protein: CASSYGGGLGGYTF
CDR3 DNA: TGTGCCAGCAGTTACGGAGGGGGCTTAGGCGGCTACACCTTC

D gene: TRBD1
CDR3 length: 15
clone size: .
V gene: TRBV5-1
J gene: TRBJ1-1
CDR3 protein: CASSPRQGLNTEAFF
CDR3 DNA: TGCGCCAGCAGCCCCCGACAGGGGTTGAACACTGAAGCTTTCTTT

D gene: TRBD1
CDR3 length: 16
clone size: .
V gene: TRBV5-6
J gene: TRBJ2-7
CDR3 protein: CASSLYRDRFSYEQYF
CDR3 DNA: TGTGCCAGCAGCTTGTACAGGGACAGGTTCTCCTACGAGCAGTACTTC

D gene: TRBD2
CDR3 length: 17
clone size: .
V gene: TRBV11-1
J gene: TRBJ2-3
CDR3 protein: CASSLKSLAGGRDTQYF
CDR3 DNA: TGTGCCAGCAGCTTAAAATCCCTAGCGGGGGGGCGAGATACGCAGTATTTT

D gene: .
CDR3 length: 18
clone size: .
V gene: TRBV23-1
J gene: TRBJ1-4
CDR3 protein: CASSPRSIPFATNEKLFF
CDR3 DNA: TGCGCCAGCAGCCCCCGTTCTATACCCTTTGCAACTAATGAAAAACTGTTTTTT

D gene: TRBD1
CDR3 length: 16
clone size: .
V gene: TRBV7-8
J gene: TRBJ1-4
CDR3 protein: CASSPPTPGGREKLFF
CDR3 DNA: TGTGCCAGCAGCCCACCAACCCCAGGGGGCCGTGAAAAACTGTTTTTT

D gene: .
CDR3 length: 13
clone size: once
V gene: TRBV2
J gene: TRBJ2-3
CDR3 protein: CASKPLTNLSPYF
CDR3 DNA: TGTGCCAGCAAACCGCTTACTAATTTGAGTCCTTATTTT

D gene: .
CDR3 length: 16
clone size: .
V gene: TRBV11-2
J gene: TRBJ1-3
CDR3 protein: CASSLAAASTGNTIYF
CDR3 DNA: TGTGCCAGCAGCTTAGCCGCGGCCTCAACTGGAAACACCATATATTTT

D gene: TRBD1
CDR3 length: 16
clone size: .
V gene: TRBV5-4
J gene: TRBJ1-3
CDR3 protein: CASSPGGLSSGNTMYF
CDR3 DNA: TGTGCCAGCAGCCCAGGGGGCTTGAGCTCTGGAAACACCATGTATTTT

D gene: TRBD2
CDR3 length: 16
clone size: .
V gene: TRBV4-3
J gene: TRBJ2-3
CDR3 protein: CASSQAQRGGLDTQYF
CDR3 DNA: TGCGCCAGCAGCCAAGCCCAGCGGGGGGGCCTAGATACGCAGTATTTT